The 21 T cell receptor beta chains listed next were all sequenced from one sample in a study of CD8 T cells in Susac syndrome. RNA, at about 0.45 to 1 ug, was reverse transcribed with random hexamers. TCRdb used MiXCR to reprocess the immunoSEQ multiplex PCR reads, holding one entry per CDR3 protein. The sample gives about 140,000 distinct CDR3 sequences, 85% to 95% of which show up once; 0.13% to 0.15% is in the top ten. Source material: CD4+ T cells from PBMCs. The receptors come from a human donor with Susac syndrome.

The chain combines TRBV20-1 with TRBJ1-1; 10 positions agree with TRBD1. CDR1 and CDR2 (germline): DFQATT, SNEGSKA (reference sequence). The CDR3 runs to 13 residues. J lost 5 bases, V lost 4 bases, and 4 bases had no gene match. The CDR3 nucleotides are TGCAGTGCTAAGACAGGGGGCCGGACTGAAGCTTTCTTT. It yields the protein CSAKTGGRTEAFF.

The V call is TRBV12-3 or TRBV12-4, the J call TRBJ1-6, with 8 bases identical to TRBD1. The CDR3 runs to 13 residues. V dropped 5 bases and J dropped 10; count of bases not matched to a gene: 4. CDR3 sequence (DNA): TGTGCCAGCAGTCCTGGGACAGGATCACCCCTCCACTTT. Protein product: CASSPGTGSPLHF.

CDR3 region: CASSPRVAGEKLFF. The CDR3 bases are TGTGCCAGCAGCCCCCGAGTGGCAGGGGAAAAACTGTTTTTT. The chain couples TRBV9 to TRBJ1-4, with D possibly matching TRBD1 (5 bases). With 4 bases removed from V and 8 bases from J, the gap between germline ends came to 15 bases. CDR1 SGDLS and CDR2 YYNGEE come from the germline V gene. This CDR3 spans 14 amino acids.

This chain connects TRBV7-2 to TRBJ2-3; possibly TRBD2 for D (6 bases). CDR1 is SGHTA and CDR2 is FQGNSA in the germline V gene. This CDR3 has 14 residues. V lost 5 bases to trimming and J lost 0 bases, with 9 bases between them. The CDR3 reads CASSLRGSTDTQYF. CDR3 sequence (DNA): TGTGCCAGCAGCCTGCGGGGTAGCACAGATACGCAGTATTTT.

The chain uses TRBV4-1 and TRBJ2-1, with 12 bases matching TRBD2. CDR1 is MGHRA and CDR2 is YSYEKL in the germline V gene. This CDR3 region has 14 residues. The junction had 9 bases not matched to a gene; V was cut back by 3 bases and J by 15 bases. The CDR3 nucleotides are TGCGCCAGCAGCCAGCCGCTAGCGGGGGGGCCGGGGTTCTTC. Its protein product is CASSQPLAGGPGFF.

The J gene is TRBJ1-1, the V gene TRBV19; possibly TRBD1 for D (5 bases). V lost 10 bases to trimming and J lost 5 bases, with 17 bases between them. The germline V gene has CDR1 LNHDA and CDR2 SQIVND (reference sequence). The CDR3 loop spans 13 amino acids. The CDR3 DNA sequence: TGTGCCACTAAGGGGACGTTGGGAACTGAAGCTTTCTTT. Translation: CATKGTLGTEAFF.

This rearrangement joins TRBV28 to TRBJ1-3, with 7 bases identical to TRBD1. V shed 6 bases and J 0 bases; nucleotides not matched to a gene: 8. CDR1 is MDHEN and CDR2 is SYDVKM in the germline V gene. CDR3 size: 16 residues. The CDR3 coding sequence is TGTGCCAGCAGCCCGGACAGGCGAAGCTCTGGAAACACCATATATTTT. It yields the protein CASSPDRRSSGNTIYF.

The V gene is TRBV29-1, the J gene TRBJ2-7, with D possibly called TRBD1 or TRBD2 (7 bases each). This CDR3 is built from 16 residues. The V and J ends lost 6 bases and 4 bases respectively, with 25 bases between them. Germline V gene lookup returns CDR1 SQVTM and CDR2 ANQGSEA. Written as DNA, the CDR3 is TGCAGCGTCCTTGGGCTCCGGCCAGGGGGGGGTTACGAGCAGTACTTC. Translated, it gives CSVLGLRPGGGYEQYF.

The chain is built from TRBV19 and TRBJ1-2; D ambiguous. Trimming stripped 3 bases from V and 4 bases from J, with 9 bases between. The V gene's germline CDR1 is LNHDA and CDR2 SQIVND (reference sequence). The CDR3 consists of 13 residues. CDR3 in amino acids: CASSIESGYGYTF. The CDR3 DNA follows: TGTGCCAGTAGTATCGAAAGCGGCTATGGCTACACCTTC.

This chain connects TRBV2 to TRBJ2-4, with 7 bases aligning to TRBD1. CDR3 length: 14 amino acids. Losses at the gene ends were 6 bases for V and 6 bases for J; bases not matched to a gene: 8. Germline V lookup: CDR1 SNHLY, CDR2 FYNNEI. The CDR3 loop reads CASRNPGQPNIQYF. CDR3 bases: TGTGCCAGCAGGAACCCGGGACAGCCAAACATTCAGTACTTC.

The CDR3 DNA reads TGCAGCGCACGGACAGGGAAAGGTGAAAAACTGTTTTTT. It translates to CSARTGKGEKLFF. This chain links TRBV29-1 with TRBJ1-4, with 8 bases aligning to TRBD1. The germline V gene has CDR1 SQVTM and CDR2 ANQGSEA. This CDR3 has 13 amino acids. V lost 7 bases and J lost 7; bases outside the gene matches: 8.

This chain joins TRBV9 and TRBJ2-5; the match to TRBD2 covers 8 bases. Germline CDR1 and CDR2: SGDLS and YYNGEE. The CDR3 has 15 residues. With 0 bases clipped from V and 2 bases from J, the junction kept 3 bases outside the gene matches. CDR3 sequence (DNA): TGTGCCAGCAGCGTAGGATCTAGCGGGCAAGAGACCCAGTACTTC. Amino acid sequence: CASSVGSSGQETQYF. The full variable domain, with the rest looked up from reference TRBV9 and TRBJ2-5, is DSGVTQTPKHLITATGQRVTLRCSPRSGDLSVYWYQQSLDQGLQFLIQYYNGEERAKGNILERFSAQQFPDLHSELNLSSLELGDSALYFCASSVGSSGQETQYFGPGTRLLVL.

The DNA for the CDR3 is TGTGCCAGCAGCCAAAGAACAGGGCAGGTTAATGAAAAACTGTTTTTT. Protein product: CASSQRTGQVNEKLFF. V gene TRBV14 combines with J gene TRBJ1-4; possible D gene TRBD1, 6 bases. The length of the CDR3 is 16 residues. Germline V gene sequence: CDR1 SGHDN, CDR2 FVKESK. Trimming took 2 bases from V and 4 from J, leaving 14 bases between them.

The chain carries TRBV9 and TRBJ1-2, with TRBD1 matching 7 bases. From germline, CDR1 is SGDLS and CDR2 YYNGEE. The V and J ends lost 3 bases and 4 bases, in that order; junction bases with no gene match: 12. This CDR3 is built from 16 residues. The CDR3 is CASSALQGGGGYGYTF. The CDR3 DNA is TGTGCCAGCAGCGCCCTGCAGGGAGGGGGCGGCTATGGCTACACCTTC. Using reference TRBV9 and TRBJ1-2 for the parts outside the CDR3, the full variable domain is DSGVTQTPKHLITATGQRVTLRCSPRSGDLSVYWYQQSLDQGLQFLIQYYNGEERAKGNILERFSAQQFPDLHSELNLSSLELGDSALYFCASSALQGGGGYGYTFGSGTRLTVV.

The chain employs TRBV6-1 and TRBJ2-2, with 12 nucleotides matching TRBD2. CDR3 size: 13 residues. CDR1 MNHNS and CDR2 SASEGT come from the germline V gene. Trimming at V came to 11 bases and at J to 7 bases, leaving 5 bases not matched to a gene. As DNA, the CDR3 is TGTGCCGCCGGACTAGCGGGGAACGGGGAGCTGTTTTTT. Residues: CAAGLAGNGELFF.

The V call is TRBV25-1, the J call TRBJ1-1; D unresolved. The V gene lost 0 bases and the J gene lost 4 bases, with 6 bases spanning the gap. The CDR3 is 13 residues long. Germline V gene lookup returns CDR1 MGHDK and CDR2 SYGVNS. CDR3: CASSEYETTEAFF. The CDR3 DNA sequence: TGTGCCAGCAGTGAATATGAGACCACTGAAGCTTTCTTT. The full variable domain, in which reference TRBV25-1 and TRBJ1-1 provide the parts outside the CDR3, is EADIYQTPRYLVIGTGKKITLECSQTMGHDKMYWYQQDPGMELHLIHYSYGVNSTEKGDLSSESTVSRIRTEHFPLTLESARPSHTSQYLCASSEYETTEAFFGQGTRLTVV.

The DNA for the CDR3 is TGTGCCAGCGTTACACGACCGACCGCTAACTATGGCTACACCTTC. It codes for CASVTRPTANYGYTF. V gene TRBV6-5 combines with J gene TRBJ1-2, with D unresolved. CDR3 size: 15 residues. The germline V and J ends were trimmed by 8 bases and 0 bases, with 16 bases remaining between them. CDR1 and CDR2 (germline): MNHEY, SVGAGI.

The chain recombines TRBV10-3 with TRBJ1-1; perhaps TRBD1 as D (6 bases). V lost 11 bases to trimming and J lost 0 bases, with 13 bases between them. Germline V CDR1 and CDR2: ENHRY, SYGVKD. This CDR3 comprises 13 residues. The CDR3, as DNA: TGTGCCGCCGGTGGGGGCGTGAACACTGAAGCTTTCTTT. It specifies CAAGGGVNTEAFF.

This clonotype was observed once. The chain uses TRBV12-3 or TRBV12-4 and TRBJ1-2, with 12 bases lining up with TRBD1. This CDR3 comprises 19 residues. After removal of 4 bases from V and 8 bases from J, the junction contained 20 bases not matched to a gene. CDR3 region: CASSSRRDRGRKGYGGYTF. The DNA for the CDR3 is TGTGCCAGCAGTTCTCGCCGGGACAGGGGGCGGAAAGGTTATGGGGGCTACACCTTC.

V and J are TRBV28 and TRBJ2-7; D ambiguous. Trimming shortened V by 4 bases and J by 6 bases, and 13 bases separated the two germline ends. The CDR3 is 13 amino acids. From germline, CDR1 is MDHEN and CDR2 SYDVKM. CDR3 residues: CASSWNGRLEQYF. CDR3 coding DNA: TGTGCCAGCAGTTGGAATGGACGGCTCGAGCAGTACTTC.

A word on this clonotype: At one end, the junction sequence differs from germline, possibly due to a read error. The gene calls are TRBV29-1 and TRBJ2-1; TRBD2 aligns across 10 bases. The CDR3 spans 13 residues. CDR1 and CDR2 (germline): SQVTM, ANQGSEA. The CDR3 DNA is TGCAGCGTGGAAGCCCCGCAGGGGACTAGCGTGTTCTTC. Protein sequence: CSVEAPQGTSVFF.